This T cell receptor (beta chain) was sequenced during a study of radiotherapy plus CTLA-4 blockade in lung cancer. Study-level findings and limits: There was expansion of tumor-derived TCR clones in blood after radiotherapy plus ipilimumab. The authors reported that early blood T cell clone dynamics, with interferon-beta, best predicted response.

The J segment lost 12 bases and the V segment lost 3 bases, leaving 9 bases of the junction unmatched. Germline V gene lookup returns CDR1 SGDLS and CDR2 YYNGEE. The CDR3 runs 14 residues. Sequencing used immunoSEQ multiplex PCR; TCRdb keeps in-frame clones, though not all of them. The table has about 62,000 clones, roughly 76% seen once. This clone was detected a few times. What it binds is not known. The specimen was peripheral blood, collected from a patient treated with radiotherapy plus ipilimumab. The clonotype was recovered from a human donor with non-small cell lung cancer who had a complete response to radiotherapy plus ipilimumab. The chain has TRBV9 and TRBJ1-4; TRBD1 agrees at 9 bases. This chain's CDR3 is CASSDGTGRDELFF. The CDR3 nucleotides read TGTGCCAGCAGCGATGGGACAGGGAGAGACGAACTGTTTTTT.